Each of the 27 T cell receptor beta chains below was sequenced from the same sample in a study of early stage breast cancer tumors. TCRdb's copy holds only in-frame clones and misses some; the assay was immunoSEQ multiplex PCR. The sample comprises tens of thousands of clones, roughly four fifths of which are singletons, and roughly 4.5% rests with the top ten. Sequenced input: blood. The receptors come from a person in their 40s with breast cancer.

This clone was counted a few times. The rearrangement uses TRBV19 and TRBJ2-1, with D unresolved. V lost 3 bases and J lost 5, with 11 bases in between. The CDR3 length is 14 residues. Looked up from germline, CDR1 is LNHDA and CDR2 is SQIVND (reference sequence). CDR3 protein: CASSISAANNEQFF. CDR3 nucleotides: TGTGCCAGTAGTATTAGTGCCGCCAACAATGAGCAGTTCTTC.

The V and J genes are TRBV2 and TRBJ2-7, with 10 bases identical to TRBD1. With V trimmed by 2 bases and J by 4 bases, 11 bases remained unmatched. The CDR3 runs 17 residues. Germline values: CDR1 SNHLY, CDR2 FYNNEI. CDR3 residues: CASSELGLGQGLYEQYF. The CDR3 bases are TGTGCCAGCAGTGAACTGGGCCTGGGACAGGGGTTGTACGAGCAGTACTTC.

The rearrangement joins TRBV27 to TRBJ2-1, with TRBD2 matching 8 bases. Germline V gene sequence: CDR1 MNHEY, CDR2 SMNVEV (reference sequence). With 1 base clipped from V and 7 bases from J, the junction kept 9 bases outside the gene matches. This CDR3 is built from 16 residues. For the CDR3, the DNA is TGTGCCAGCAGTTTATACACGAGCGGGAGTGGGAATGAGCAGTTCTTC. It specifies CASSLYTSGSGNEQFF.

V is TRBV27 and J is TRBJ2-7, with TRBD2 matching over 10 bases. V gave up 3 bases and J gave up 2 bases; unmatched junction bases: 7. This CDR3 region has 16 residues. The V gene's germline CDR1 is MNHEY and CDR2 SMNVEV (reference sequence). In DNA, the CDR3 is TGTGCCAGCAGTTTTGGTCTACTAGCGGGAACCTACGAGCAGTACTTC. Its translation: CASSFGLLAGTYEQYF.

V is TRBV5-1 and J is TRBJ1-1; 7 bases agree with TRBD1. CDR1 and CDR2 (germline): SGHRS, YFSETQ. The CDR3 has 15 amino acids. The V segment lost 4 bases and the J segment 0 bases; nucleotides outside the gene matches: 6. CDR3 sequence reads: CASSAPGQLNTEAFF. The DNA for the CDR3 is TGCGCCAGCAGCGCCCCGGGACAGCTGAACACTGAAGCTTTCTTT.

The chain is built from TRBV27 and TRBJ1-5; possible D gene TRBD1, 5 bases. The length of the CDR3 is 12 residues. CDR1 is MNHEY and CDR2 is SMNVEV in the germline V gene (reference sequence). Trimming took off 6 bases at V and 7 bases at J, with 10 bases between the two ends. CDR3 in DNA: TGTGCCAGCAGCGGGGGGGGGCAGCCCCAGCATTTT. This translates into CASSGGGQPQHF.

A few counts support this clone. The CDR3 here is CASSLGQVSGANVLTF. DNA of the CDR3: TGCGCCAGCAGCTTGGGACAGGTCTCCGGGGCCAACGTCCTGACTTTC. The V call is TRBV5-1, the J call TRBJ2-6, with D possibly being TRBD1 (6 bases). The CDR3 covers 16 residues. V lost 0 bases, J lost 4 bases, and 11 bases lay in between. CDR1 SGHRS and CDR2 YFSETQ come from the germline V gene.

The chain couples TRBV5-8 to TRBJ1-1, with 8 bases that match TRBD1. The CDR3 is made up of 14 amino acids. V was clipped by 3 bases and J by 4 bases; unmatched bases: 5. The germline CDR1 and CDR2 sequences are SGHTS and YDEGEE. CDR3 DNA sequence: TGTGCCAGCAGCTACGACAGGGGTGGCACTGAAGCTTTCTTT. Translating it yields CASSYDRGGTEAFF. Full variable domain (remainder filled in from reference TRBV5-8 and TRBJ1-1): EAGVTQSPTHLIKTRGQQATLRCSPISGHTSVYWYQQALGLGLQFLLWYDEGEERNRGNFPPRFSGRQFPNYSSELNVNALELEDSALYLCASSYDRGGTEAFFGQGTRLTVV.

The sample holds a few counts of this clone. In DNA form, the CDR3 reads TGTGCCAGTAGTATAGCTGGCGACAGGGCACCCTCCTACGAGCAGTACTTC. It encodes CASSIAGDRAPSYEQYF. This chain uses TRBV19 with TRBJ2-7; TRBD1 agrees at 7 bases. The CDR3 is 17 residues long. Germline V gene lookup returns CDR1 LNHDA and CDR2 SQIVND (reference sequence). After removal of 1 base from V and 0 bases from J, the junction contained 9 bases not matched to a gene.

V is TRBV5-4 and J is TRBJ2-3; 8 bases fit TRBD1. The germline V gene has CDR1 SGHNT and CDR2 YYREEE (reference sequence). The CDR3 is 14 residues long. Germline trimming cut 0 bases from V and 5 bases from J; bases unmatched to any gene: 2. The CDR3 bases are TGTGCCAGCAGCTTGGGGGACAGGCAAGATACGCAGTATTTT. This sequence encodes CASSLGDRQDTQYF.

This clone was detected once. This chain links TRBV6-6 with TRBJ2-5; weak D call: TRBD1 (6 bases). The CDR3 is made up of 16 amino acids. V gave up 1 base and J gave up 0 bases, with 12 bases separating them. Germline assignment: CDR1 MNHNY and CDR2 SVGAGI (reference sequence). The CDR3 is CASSYWDKSYQETQYF. CDR3 coding DNA: TGTGCCAGCAGTTACTGGGACAAATCGTACCAAGAGACCCAGTACTTC.

V is TRBV11-2 and J is TRBJ2-7, with 7 nucleotides matching TRBD1. The CDR3 runs 15 residues. CDR1 and CDR2 (germline): SGHAT, FQNNGV. Unmatched junction bases numbered 10, after V lost 4 bases and J lost 4 bases. CDR3 coding DNA: TGTGCCAGCAGCTCCCTGAACAGGGGTCGGTACGAGCAGTACTTC. It yields the protein CASSSLNRGRYEQYF.

The table lists this clone with a few counts. The chain joins TRBV18 to TRBJ2-3; 7 positions agree with TRBD2. This CDR3 spans 15 amino acids. Germline values: CDR1 KGHSH, CDR2 LQKENI. With 10 bases clipped from V and 2 bases from J, the junction kept 12 bases outside the gene matches. CDR3 coding DNA: TGTGCCACGCACCGGGGAGCGGGAAACACAGATACGCAGTATTTT. It encodes CATHRGAGNTDTQYF.

This clone was counted between two and nine times. The rearrangement links TRBV2 to TRBJ2-7; D is unresolved. There are 14 residues in the CDR3. Trimming cost V 2 bases and J 2 bases, with 10 bases left between them. In germline, CDR1 is SNHLY, CDR2 FYNNEI. The CDR3, as DNA: TGTGCCAGCAGTGAATTAGACTTCACCTACGAGCAGTACTTC. Its translation is CASSELDFTYEQYF.

The genes are TRBV9 and TRBJ2-1; D not resolved. Trimming took off 4 bases at V and 8 bases at J, with 10 bases between the two ends. Germline CDR1 and CDR2: SGDLS and YYNGEE. This CDR3 contains 12 residues. As DNA, the CDR3 is TGTGCCAGCAGCCCCCTCAAGGATGAGCAGTTCTTC. Amino acid sequence: CASSPLKDEQFF.

V usage is TRBV5-1 and J usage is TRBJ1-1; unclear D gene. The V gene's germline CDR1 is SGHRS and CDR2 YFSETQ. This CDR3 contains 14 residues. Deletions cut 4 bases from V and 0 bases from J, with 10 bases between. The CDR3 nucleotides read TGCGCCAGCAGCAACGAAGGGATGAACACTGAAGCTTTCTTT. Residues: CASSNEGMNTEAFF.

V is TRBV7-9 and J is TRBJ2-2, with 11 positions matching TRBD2. Germline assignment: CDR1 SEHNR and CDR2 FQNEAQ (reference sequence). V shed 5 bases, J shed 7 bases, and the junction held 3 bases outside the gene matches. The length of the CDR3 is 14 residues. DNA of the CDR3: TGTGCCAGCAGCCACGGGACTAGCGGCGGGGAGCTGTTTTTT. This gives the protein CASSHGTSGGELFF.

This rearrangement joins TRBV19 to TRBJ2-5; TRBD2 is a possible D gene (5 bases). V shed 5 bases and J shed 5 bases, with 21 bases lying between them. CDR1 is LNHDA, CDR2 SQIVND, per germline (reference sequence). This CDR3 spans 16 amino acids. CDR3 loop: CASSGEDDYLRETQYF. The CDR3 DNA follows: TGTGCCAGTAGTGGTGAGGACGACTATCTCCGTGAGACCCAGTACTTC. The variable domain in full, with the rest retrieved from reference TRBV19 and TRBJ2-5, is DGGITQSPKYLFRKEGQNVTLSCEQNLNHDAMYWYRQDPGQGLRLIYYSQIVNDFQKGDIAEGYSVSREKKESFPLTVTSAQKNPTAFYLCASSGEDDYLRETQYFGPGTRLLVL.

The chain combines TRBV15 with TRBJ2-2; 14 nucleotides match TRBD2. CDR3 size: 16 residues. Germline V gene lookup returns CDR1 LNHNV and CDR2 YYDKDF (reference sequence). J lost 6 bases, V lost 4 bases, and 4 bases had no gene match. In DNA, the CDR3 is TGTGCCACCAGCAAACCGGGACTAGCGGGAGCCGGGGAGCTGTTTTTT. Translated, it gives CATSKPGLAGAGELFF.

CDR3 region: CAISEIPGDHEQYF. Written as DNA, the CDR3 is TGTGCCATCAGTGAAATTCCAGGGGACCACGAGCAGTACTTC. The chain combines TRBV10-3 with TRBJ2-7; TRBD1 is a possible D gene (6 bases). Trimming took 3 bases from V and 5 from J, leaving 14 bases between them. CDR1 is ENHRY, CDR2 SYGVKD, per germline. This CDR3 has 14 amino acids.

The chain links TRBV7-8 to TRBJ2-7; D is possibly TRBD1 or TRBD2 (5 bases each). Looked up from germline, CDR1 is SGHVS and CDR2 is FQNEAQ. The CDR3 runs to 15 residues. Deletions cut 2 bases from V and 2 bases from J, with 13 bases between. CDR3 sequence: CASSLREGVAYEQYF. CDR3 coding DNA: TGTGCCAGCAGCTTACGGGAAGGGGTAGCCTACGAGCAGTACTTC.

The CDR3 reads CASSFSIFGRQYF. CDR3 sequence (DNA): TGTGCCAGCAGTTTTTCAATCTTTGGACGGCAGTACTTC. The chain links TRBV27 to TRBJ2-4; D is uncertain. The length of the CDR3 is 13 residues. V lost 3 bases and J 13 bases, leaving 16 bases between the germline ends. Germline CDR1 reads MNHEY; CDR2 reads SMNVEV (reference sequence).

CDR3 amino acids: CASKGDSPEQYF. CDR3 sequence (DNA): TGTGCCAGTAAGGGGGACTCACCCGAGCAGTACTTC. This sequence joins TRBV19 and TRBJ2-7; the D gene could be TRBD1 or TRBD2 (6 bases each). The V end was cut by 7 bases, the J end by 6 bases, with 13 bases between. The germline V gene encodes CDR1 LNHDA and CDR2 SQIVND (reference sequence). The CDR3 length is 12 residues.

The chain carries TRBV7-2 and TRBJ2-2; 8 positions match TRBD2. CDR1 is SGHTA, CDR2 FQGNSA, per germline. This CDR3 contains 15 residues. V was pared by 1 base and J by 7 bases, with 5 bases of the junction left unmatched. DNA of the CDR3: TGTGCCAGCAGCTTAGTGGGCGGGAGGTTCGGGGAGCTGTTTTTT. This codes for CASSLVGGRFGELFF.

The CDR3 is CASSAGLADYEQYF. For the CDR3, the DNA is TGTGCCAGCAGTGCGGGACTAGCGGATTACGAGCAGTACTTC. The V gene is TRBV5-6, the J gene TRBJ2-7; 11 nucleotides align to TRBD2. CDR1 SGHDT and CDR2 YYEEEE come from the germline V gene. With V trimmed by 5 bases and J by 4 bases, 5 bases remained unmatched. CDR3 size: 14 residues.

V and J are TRBV5-6 and TRBJ1-2, with TRBD1 matching over 7 bases. V shed 2 bases, J shed 1 base, and the junction held 8 bases outside the gene matches. The CDR3 has 16 amino acids. In germline, CDR1 is SGHDT, CDR2 YYEEEE. This chain's CDR3 is CASSFAGTAVNYGYTF. In DNA form, the CDR3 reads TGTGCCAGCAGCTTTGCCGGGACAGCTGTTAACTATGGCTACACCTTC.

This clone turned up a few times. The chain has TRBV21-1 and TRBJ2-2. TRBV21-1 is recorded as a pseudogene. This CDR3 is built from 17 residues. CDR3 loop: CASSKEGGTTHTGELFF. DNA for the CDR3: TGTGCCAGCAGCAAAGAGGGGGGTACCACTCACACCGGGGAGCTGTTTTTT.